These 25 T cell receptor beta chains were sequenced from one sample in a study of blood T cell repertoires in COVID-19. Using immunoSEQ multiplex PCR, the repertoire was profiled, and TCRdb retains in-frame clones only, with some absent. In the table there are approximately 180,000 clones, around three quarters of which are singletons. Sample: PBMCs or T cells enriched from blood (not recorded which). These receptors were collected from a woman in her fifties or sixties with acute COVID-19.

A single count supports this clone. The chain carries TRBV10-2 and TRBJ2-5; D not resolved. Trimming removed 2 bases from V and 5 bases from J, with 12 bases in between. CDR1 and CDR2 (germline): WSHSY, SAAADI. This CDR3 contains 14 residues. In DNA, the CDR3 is TGCGCCAGCAGTGAGACGCCCCACCGGGAGACCCAGTACTTC. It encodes CASSETPHRETQYF.

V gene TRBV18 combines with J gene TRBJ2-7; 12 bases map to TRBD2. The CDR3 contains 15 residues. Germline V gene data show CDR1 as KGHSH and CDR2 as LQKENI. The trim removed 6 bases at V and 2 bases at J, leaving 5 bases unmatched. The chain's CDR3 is CASSPGLAGPYEQYV. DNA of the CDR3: TGTGCCAGCTCCCCGGGACTAGCGGGCCCCTACGAGCAGTACGTC.

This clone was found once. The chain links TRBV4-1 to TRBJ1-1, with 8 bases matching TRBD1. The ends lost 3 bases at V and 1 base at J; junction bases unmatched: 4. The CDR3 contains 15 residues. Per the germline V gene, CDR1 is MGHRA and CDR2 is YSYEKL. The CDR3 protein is CASSHRQGTNTEAFF. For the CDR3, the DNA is TGCGCCAGCAGCCACCGACAGGGGACGAACACTGAAGCTTTCTTT.

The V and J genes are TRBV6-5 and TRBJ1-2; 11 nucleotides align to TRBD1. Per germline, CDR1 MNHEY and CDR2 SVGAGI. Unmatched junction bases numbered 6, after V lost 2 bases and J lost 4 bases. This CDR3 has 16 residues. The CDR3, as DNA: TGTGCCAGCAGTTACGGGGACAGGGGGTTTGGCTATGGCTACACCTTC. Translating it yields CASSYGDRGFGYGYTF.

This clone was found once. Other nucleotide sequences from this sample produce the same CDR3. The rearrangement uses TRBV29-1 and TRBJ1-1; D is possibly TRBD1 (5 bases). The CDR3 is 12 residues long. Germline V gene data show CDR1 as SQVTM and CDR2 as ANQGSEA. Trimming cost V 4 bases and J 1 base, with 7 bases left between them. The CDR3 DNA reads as TGCAGCGTTGGCACAGGGAACACTGAAGCTTTCTTT. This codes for CSVGTGNTEAFF.

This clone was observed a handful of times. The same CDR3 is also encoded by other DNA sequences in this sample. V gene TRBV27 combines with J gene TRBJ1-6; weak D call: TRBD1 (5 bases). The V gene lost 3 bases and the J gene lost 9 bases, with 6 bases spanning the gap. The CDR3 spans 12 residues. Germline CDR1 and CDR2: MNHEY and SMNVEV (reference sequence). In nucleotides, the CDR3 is TGTGCCAGCAGTTTCGGGGGTTCACCCCTCCACTTT. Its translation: CASSFGGSPLHF.

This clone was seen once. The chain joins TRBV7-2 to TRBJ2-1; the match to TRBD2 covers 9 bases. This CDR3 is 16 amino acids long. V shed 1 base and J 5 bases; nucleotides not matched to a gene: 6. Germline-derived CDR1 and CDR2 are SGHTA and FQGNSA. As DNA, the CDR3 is TGTGCCAGCAGCTTAGTCGCGGGGGGGGTAAACAATGAGCAGTTCTTC. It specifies CASSLVAGGVNNEQFF.

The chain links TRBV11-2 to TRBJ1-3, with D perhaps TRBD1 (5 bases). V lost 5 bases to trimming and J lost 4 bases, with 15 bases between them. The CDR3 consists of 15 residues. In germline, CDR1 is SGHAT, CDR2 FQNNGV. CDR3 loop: CASSPGMAGGNTIYF. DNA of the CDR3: TGTGCCAGCAGCCCAGGGATGGCGGGGGGAAACACCATATATTTT.

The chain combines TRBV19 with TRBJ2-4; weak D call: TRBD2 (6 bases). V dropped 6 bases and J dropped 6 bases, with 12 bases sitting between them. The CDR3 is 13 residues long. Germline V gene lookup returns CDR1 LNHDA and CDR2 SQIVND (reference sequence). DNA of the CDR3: TGTGCCAGTAGCGCGGGACGGTTAAACATTCAGTACTTC. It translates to CASSAGRLNIQYF.

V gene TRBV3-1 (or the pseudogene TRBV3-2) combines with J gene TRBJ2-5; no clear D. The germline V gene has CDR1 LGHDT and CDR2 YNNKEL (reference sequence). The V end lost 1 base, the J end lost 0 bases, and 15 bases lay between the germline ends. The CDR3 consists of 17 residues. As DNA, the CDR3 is TGTGCCAGCAGCCAAGCGTTTCAAGAAGAGTACCAAGAGACCCAGTACTTC. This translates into CASSQAFQEEYQETQYF.

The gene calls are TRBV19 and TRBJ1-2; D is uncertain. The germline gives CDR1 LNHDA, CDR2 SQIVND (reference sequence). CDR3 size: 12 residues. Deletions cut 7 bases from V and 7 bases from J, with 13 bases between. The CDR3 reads CASTRDTSGYTF. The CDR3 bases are TGTGCCAGTACGAGAGATACCTCTGGCTACACCTTC.

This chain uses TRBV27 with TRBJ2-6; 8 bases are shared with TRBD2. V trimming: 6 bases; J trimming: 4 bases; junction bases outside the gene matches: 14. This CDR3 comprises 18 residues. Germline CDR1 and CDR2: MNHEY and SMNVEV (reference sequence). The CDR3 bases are TGTGCCAGCAGCCTCACGGGGGGGAGGGGCGTAGGGGCCAACGTCCTGACTTTC. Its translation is CASSLTGGRGVGANVLTF. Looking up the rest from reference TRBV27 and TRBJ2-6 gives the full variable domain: EAQVTQNPRYLITVTGKKLTVTCSQNMNHEYMSWYRQDPGLGLRQIYYSMNVEVTDKGDVPEGYKVSRKEKRNFPLILESPSPNQTSLYFCASSLTGGRGVGANVLTFGAGSRLTVL.

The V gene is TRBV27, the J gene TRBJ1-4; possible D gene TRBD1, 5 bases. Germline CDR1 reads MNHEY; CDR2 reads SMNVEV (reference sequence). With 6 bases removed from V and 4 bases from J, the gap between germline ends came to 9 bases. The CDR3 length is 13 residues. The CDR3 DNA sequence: TGTGCCAGCAGCCGACAGAATAATGAAAAACTGTTTTTT. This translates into CASSRQNNEKLFF. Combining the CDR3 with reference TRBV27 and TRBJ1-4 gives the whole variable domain EAQVTQNPRYLITVTGKKLTVTCSQNMNHEYMSWYRQDPGLGLRQIYYSMNVEVTDKGDVPEGYKVSRKEKRNFPLILESPSPNQTSLYFCASSRQNNEKLFFGSGTQLSVL.

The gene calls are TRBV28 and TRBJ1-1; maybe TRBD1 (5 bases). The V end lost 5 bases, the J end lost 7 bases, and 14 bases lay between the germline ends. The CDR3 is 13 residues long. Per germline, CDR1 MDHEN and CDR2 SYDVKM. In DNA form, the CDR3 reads TGTGCCAGCAGTCCCGGGGGAGGGATTGAAGCTTTCTTT. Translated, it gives CASSPGGGIEAFF.

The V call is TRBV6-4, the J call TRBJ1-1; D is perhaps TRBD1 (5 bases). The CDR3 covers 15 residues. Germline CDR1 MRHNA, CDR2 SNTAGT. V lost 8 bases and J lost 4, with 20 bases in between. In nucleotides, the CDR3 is TGTGCCAGCCGGGGGACCGAGGGTTTCTCCACTGAAGCTTTCTTT. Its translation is CASRGTEGFSTEAFF.

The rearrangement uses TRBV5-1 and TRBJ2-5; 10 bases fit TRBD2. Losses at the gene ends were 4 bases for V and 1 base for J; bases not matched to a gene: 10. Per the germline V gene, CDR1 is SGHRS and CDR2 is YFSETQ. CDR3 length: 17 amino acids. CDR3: CASSAKVLAGAQETQYF. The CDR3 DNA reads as TGCGCCAGCAGCGCGAAGGTCCTAGCGGGGGCCCAAGAGACCCAGTACTTC.

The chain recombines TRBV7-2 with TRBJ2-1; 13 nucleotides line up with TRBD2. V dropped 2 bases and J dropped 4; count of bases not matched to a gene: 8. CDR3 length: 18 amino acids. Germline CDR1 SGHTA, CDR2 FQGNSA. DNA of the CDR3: TGTGCCAGCAGCTTATCGAACCGACTAGCGGGGGGTTACAATGAGCAGTTCTTC. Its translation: CASSLSNRLAGGYNEQFF.

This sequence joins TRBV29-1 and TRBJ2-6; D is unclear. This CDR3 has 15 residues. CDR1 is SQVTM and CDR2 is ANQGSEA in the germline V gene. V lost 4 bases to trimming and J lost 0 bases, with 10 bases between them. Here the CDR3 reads CSVVSTVSGANVLTF. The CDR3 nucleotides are TGCAGCGTTGTCAGTACCGTCTCTGGGGCCAACGTCCTGACTTTC.

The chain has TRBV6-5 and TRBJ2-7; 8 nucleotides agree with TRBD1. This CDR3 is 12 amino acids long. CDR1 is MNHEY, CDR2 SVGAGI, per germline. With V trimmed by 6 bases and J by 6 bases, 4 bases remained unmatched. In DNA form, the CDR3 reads TGTGCCAGCAGGGTACAGGGGGGCGAGCAGTACGTC. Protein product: CASRVQGGEQYV.

The CDR3 sequence: CASRDSQETQYF. The DNA for the CDR3 is TGTGCCAGTCGGGACAGCCAAGAGACCCAGTACTTC. The chain couples TRBV18 to TRBJ2-5, with 7 bases matching TRBD1. The CDR3 sequence is 12 residues long. V trimming: 9 bases; J trimming: 1 base; junction bases outside the gene matches: 2. Looked up from germline, CDR1 is KGHSH and CDR2 is LQKENI.

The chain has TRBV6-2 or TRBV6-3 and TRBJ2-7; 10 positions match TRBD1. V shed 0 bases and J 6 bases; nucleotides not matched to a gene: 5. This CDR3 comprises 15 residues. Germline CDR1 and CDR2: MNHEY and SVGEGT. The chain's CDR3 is CASSYSGTGDLEQYV. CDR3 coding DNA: TGTGCCAGCAGTTACTCGGGGACAGGGGATCTCGAGCAGTACGTC.

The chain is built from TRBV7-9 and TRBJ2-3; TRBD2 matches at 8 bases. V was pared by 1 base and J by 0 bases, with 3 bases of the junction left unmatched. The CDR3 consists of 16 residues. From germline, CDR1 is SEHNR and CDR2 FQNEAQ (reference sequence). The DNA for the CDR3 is TGTGCCAGCAGCTTAGGGATAGCGGGGAGCACAGATACGCAGTATTTT. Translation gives CASSLGIAGSTDTQYF.

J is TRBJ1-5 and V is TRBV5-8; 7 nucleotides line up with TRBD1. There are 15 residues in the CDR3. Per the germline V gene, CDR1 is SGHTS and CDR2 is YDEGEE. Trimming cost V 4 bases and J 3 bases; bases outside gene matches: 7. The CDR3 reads CASSPDTGVNQPQHF. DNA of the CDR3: TGTGCCAGCAGCCCAGATACAGGGGTCAATCAGCCCCAGCATTTT.

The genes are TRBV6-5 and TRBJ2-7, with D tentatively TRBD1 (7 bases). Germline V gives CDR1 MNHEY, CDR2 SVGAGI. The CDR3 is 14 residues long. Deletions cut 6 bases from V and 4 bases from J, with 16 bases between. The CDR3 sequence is CASSARAGGYEQYV. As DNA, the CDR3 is TGTGCCAGCAGCGCCCGGGCAGGGGGGTACGAGCAGTACGTC.

The CDR3 sequence is CASSSGQALEAFF. The CDR3 DNA reads as TGTGCCAGCAGCTCGGGACAGGCGCTTGAAGCTTTCTTT. This chain links TRBV11-3 with TRBJ1-1, with 8 nucleotides matching TRBD1. Germline CDR1 SGHNT, CDR2 YENEEA. V lost 4 bases, J lost 7 bases, and 5 bases stayed unmatched. CDR3 length: 13 residues. Complete variable domain (other parts from reference TRBV11-3 and TRBJ1-1): EAGVVQSPRYKIIEKKQPVAFWCNPISGHNTLYWYLQNLGQGPELLIRYENEEAVDDSQLPKDRFSAERLKGVDSTLKIQPAELGDSAVYLCASSSGQALEAFFGQGTRLTVV.